This T cell receptor beta chain is drawn from a study of CD4 T cells in relation to SARS-CoV-2 and coronaviruses. Trimming removed 7 bases from V and 5 bases from J; junction bases left unmatched: 5. Germline CDR1 reads SNHLY; CDR2 reads FYNNEI. The CDR3 sequence is 14 residues long. Unexposed donor CD4+ T cells date from about 2011-2019, before the COVID-19 pandemic. After roughly ten days of culture, CD4+ T cells were isolated. Cultures held two million PBMCs per well with around 9.7 IU/ml IL-2. The table came from immunoSEQ multiplex PCR; TCRdb's copy has only in-frame clones and leaves some out. There are about 29,000 clones in the sample; nearly 80% occur only once, and 20% to 25% lies in the top ten. Notes on this clone: Antigen specificity is unknown.

This chain joins TRBV2 and TRBJ2-2; the match to TRBD2 covers 9 bases. This receptor was obtained from a human donor in good health. Sequenced sample: CD4+ T cells from PBMCs, cultured in vitro. CDR3 residues: CASTRLAVTGELFF. CDR3 DNA: TGTGCCAGCACCCGACTAGCGGTTACCGGGGAGCTGTTTTTT.